The 16 T cell receptor beta chains below were found in one sample sequenced in a study of cytomegalovirus exposure and HLA in healthy donors. A multiplex PCR was run with 60 Vbeta primers and 13 Jbeta primers. Libraries were prepared by immunoSEQ multiplex PCR; TCRdb keeps only in-frame clonotypes and omits some of them. The data hold around 93,000 clones, with 70% to 85% observed a single time. The sample taken for sequencing was PBMCs. The receptors come from a man aged 50-59 years in good health and CMV-seronegative.

DNA for the CDR3: TGTGCCAGCAGCTTGTCCCGCTATGGCTACACCTTC. This translates into CASSLSRYGYTF. The rearrangement links TRBV7-9 to TRBJ1-2; D is undetermined. V shed 3 bases and J shed 4 bases, with 6 bases lying between them. In germline, CDR1 is SEHNR, CDR2 FQNEAQ (reference sequence). This CDR3 is built from 12 residues.

The chain links TRBV5-1 to TRBJ2-5; 7 bases are a match to TRBD2. Near its end, the DNA agrees better with TRBJ2-7, so the J call may be wrong. In germline, CDR1 is SGHRS, CDR2 YFSETQ. The CDR3 consists of 14 residues. The CDR3 DNA follows: TGCGCCAGCAGCTTCATGGGGGGGGGATACGAGCAGTACTTC. It is translated as CASSFMGGGYEQYF.

The rearrangement links TRBV7-2 to TRBJ2-3; tentative D call: TRBD2 (5 bases). CDR3 length: 13 amino acids. V gave up 7 bases and J gave up 1 base, with 9 bases separating them. Germline values: CDR1 SGHTA, CDR2 FQGNSA. CDR3 coding DNA: TGTGCCAGCACCCCGAGGGGCACAGATACGCAGTATTTT. This translates into CASTPRGTDTQYF.

The chain couples TRBV28 to TRBJ2-7, with D perhaps matching TRBD2 (6 bases). In germline, CDR1 is MDHEN, CDR2 SYDVKM. The CDR3 runs 13 residues. The ends were cut back, 3 bases at V and 4 bases at J, with 10 bases in the middle. DNA of the CDR3: TGTGCCAGCAGTTTCGTAGGGACTTACGAGCAGTACTTC. This codes for CASSFVGTYEQYF. Full variable domain (remainder filled in from reference TRBV28 and TRBJ2-7): DVKVTQSSRYLVKRTGEKVFLECVQDMDHENMFWYRQDPGLGLRLIYFSYDVKMKEKGDIPEGYSVSREKKERFSLILESASTNQTSMYLCASSFVGTYEQYFGPGTRLTVT.

This chain connects TRBV28 to TRBJ2-5; 7 bases align to TRBD1. The CDR3 is 14 amino acids. CDR1 is MDHEN and CDR2 is SYDVKM in the germline V gene. Trimming at V came to 5 bases and at J to 5 bases, leaving 8 bases not matched to a gene. CDR3 residues: CASSPRGWRETQYF. The DNA of the CDR3 is TGTGCCAGCAGTCCCAGGGGGTGGAGGGAGACCCAGTACTTC.

The rearrangement joins TRBV19 to TRBJ1-2; weak D call: TRBD1 (5 bases). Germline values: CDR1 LNHDA, CDR2 SQIVND (reference sequence). The CDR3 consists of 16 residues. Trimming took 3 bases from V and 0 from J, leaving 14 bases between them. The CDR3 DNA follows: TGTGCCAGTAGTATTGGAGCAGGGCCAGCTAACTATGGCTACACCTTC. Its protein product is CASSIGAGPANYGYTF. Complete variable domain (other parts from reference TRBV19 and TRBJ1-2): DGGITQSPKYLFRKEGQNVTLSCEQNLNHDAMYWYRQDPGQGLRLIYYSQIVNDFQKGDIAEGYSVSREKKESFPLTVTSAQKNPTAFYLCASSIGAGPANYGYTFGSGTRLTVV.

This rearrangement joins TRBV11-2 to TRBJ2-5; D is undetermined. CDR1 is SGHAT, CDR2 FQNNGV, per germline. The ends were cut back, 3 bases at V and 2 bases at J, with 4 bases in the middle. This CDR3 has 12 residues. The CDR3 DNA is TGTGCCAGCAGCTTTCAGCAAGAGACCCAGTACTTC. Translating it yields CASSFQQETQYF.

The gene calls are TRBV4-1 and TRBJ1-5, with 7 bases fitting TRBD1. This CDR3 is 15 amino acids long. The ends lost 4 bases at V and 3 bases at J; junction bases unmatched: 6. Germline loops: CDR1 MGHRA, CDR2 YSYEKL. The CDR3 protein is CASSPEGTDNQPQHF. CDR3 bases: TGCGCCAGCAGCCCAGAGGGGACAGACAATCAGCCCCAGCATTTT.

V usage is TRBV7-3 and J usage is TRBJ2-3; possible D gene TRBD1, 5 bases. Trimming left V 4 bases short and J 0 bases short, with 8 bases between. CDR3 length: 14 residues. Germline values: CDR1 SGHTA, CDR2 FQGTGA. The DNA of the CDR3 is TGTGCCAGCAGCTGGGGCGGCAGCACAGATACGCAGTATTTT. Translating gives CASSWGGSTDTQYF.

The chain couples TRBV27 to TRBJ2-3, with 9 bases matching TRBD2. V dropped 3 bases and J dropped 6; count of bases not matched to a gene: 7. Looked up from germline, CDR1 is MNHEY and CDR2 is SMNVEV (reference sequence). The CDR3 is made up of 15 amino acids. DNA for the CDR3: TGTGCCAGCAGTTTCATAGGGACTAGCATTGATACGCAGTATTTT. It codes for CASSFIGTSIDTQYF.

The genes are TRBV27 and TRBJ2-2; TRBD1 aligns across 11 bases. Germline CDR1 is MNHEY and CDR2 is SMNVEV (reference sequence). The CDR3 runs to 15 residues. The J segment lost 4 bases and the V segment lost 4 bases, leaving 2 bases of the junction unmatched. CDR3 DNA sequence: TGTGCCAGCAGTTCGGACAGGGGGCGCACCGGGGAGCTGTTTTTT. Amino acid sequence: CASSSDRGRTGELFF.

The chain uses TRBV27 and TRBJ1-5, with 10 nucleotides matching TRBD1. The CDR3 sequence is 14 residues long. Germline V lookup: CDR1 MNHEY, CDR2 SMNVEV (reference sequence). The V gene end was trimmed by 5 bases and the J gene end by 9 bases; junction bases not matched to a gene: 7. The CDR3: CASSPRQGARPQHF. The CDR3 bases are TGTGCCAGCAGTCCAAGACAGGGGGCACGGCCCCAGCATTTT.

This clone was counted a single time. This chain joins TRBV19 and TRBJ1-1, with 7 bases that match TRBD1. Germline V gene lookup returns CDR1 LNHDA and CDR2 SQIVND (reference sequence). V was clipped by 10 bases and J by 2 bases; unmatched bases: 13. This CDR3 is built from 15 residues. The CDR3 loop is CATSGGFRHNTEAFF. The CDR3 bases are TGTGCCACCTCAGGGGGTTTTCGGCATAACACTGAAGCTTTCTTT.

V and J are TRBV28 and TRBJ2-2; D might be TRBD1 (6 bases). Trimming removed 4 bases at V and 1 base at J, with 13 bases between. The CDR3 is 16 amino acids. CDR1 MDHEN and CDR2 SYDVKM come from the germline V gene. Here the CDR3 reads CASSSMGAQNTGELFF. In DNA, the CDR3 is TGTGCCAGCAGTTCCATGGGGGCTCAGAACACCGGGGAGCTGTTTTTT.

This clone was detected a few times. The chain has TRBV13 and TRBJ2-5; 12 bases map to TRBD2. There are 17 residues in the CDR3. Germline V gives CDR1 PRHDT, CDR2 FYEKMQ (reference sequence). V lost 4 bases and J lost 4; bases outside the gene matches: 10. Written as DNA, the CDR3 is TGTGCCAGCAGCTCCAGGACTAGCGGGAATAGGGGAGAGACCCAGTACTTC. Protein product: CASSSRTSGNRGETQYF.

The chain has TRBV13 and TRBJ2-3; 7 bases agree with TRBD2. V dropped 5 bases and J dropped 2; count of bases not matched to a gene: 4. The germline V gene encodes CDR1 PRHDT and CDR2 FYEKMQ (reference sequence). The length of the CDR3 is 14 residues. The CDR3 bases are TGTGCCAGCAGCACGGGACTACTCACAGATACGCAGTATTTT. It translates to CASSTGLLTDTQYF.